This entry lists 13 T cell receptor beta chains sequenced from one sample in a study of blood T cells in healthy people across ages. The authors ran a second PCR of about 6 to 12 cycles using a sample-barcoded 5' primer and a J-beta primer mix. TCRdb fed the 5' RACE reads into MiXCR, producing one record per CDR3 protein. The sample has about 800,000 distinct CDR3 sequences, about three fifths seen once. Sequenced: blood. The receptors originated from a man aged 25-40 years in good health.

The chain combines TRBV7-9 with TRBJ2-7; no clear D gene. Germline lookup yields CDR1 SEHNR and CDR2 FQNEAQ (reference sequence). Trimming stripped 5 bases from V and 4 bases from J, with 12 bases between. CDR3 length: 13 residues. The CDR3 protein is CASSPAELYEQYF. The CDR3 coding sequence is TGTGCCAGCAGCCCCGCAGAATTATACGAGCAGTACTTC.

This clonotype has ten or more counts. The chain recombines TRBV20-1 with TRBJ2-1, with D unresolved. This CDR3 contains 12 residues. Germline V gene data show CDR1 as DFQATT and CDR2 as SNEGSKA (reference sequence). V was pared by 1 base and J by 2 bases, with 3 bases between. The CDR3 coding sequence is TGCAGTGCTAGAGGCCCCTACAATGAGCAGTTCTTC. This gives the protein CSARGPYNEQFF.

About this clonotype itself: Possible read error: a much larger clone is one base away. The V call is TRBV20-1, the J call TRBJ1-3; D unresolved. This CDR3 comprises 13 residues. The germline gives CDR1 DFQATT, CDR2 SNEGSKA (reference sequence). V lost 0 bases and J lost 0, with 3 bases in between. The CDR3 DNA is TGCAGTGCTAGAGAGCTCTCTGGAAACACCATATATTTT. This sequence encodes CSARELSGNTIYF.

This clonotype was seen only a few times. The J gene is TRBJ2-5, the V gene TRBV27, with TRBD1 matching 7 bases. Trimming cost V 4 bases and J 3 bases; bases outside gene matches: 5. Germline loops: CDR1 MNHEY, CDR2 SMNVEV (reference sequence). There are 14 residues in the CDR3. CDR3 bases: TGTGCCAGCAGTTCGGACAGGTTAAAAGAGACCCAGTACTTC. The encoded protein is CASSSDRLKETQYF.

CDR3 in DNA: TGTGCCAGCAGCCAGCTCGGACAGGGGATCTACGAGCAGTACTTC. This codes for CASSQLGQGIYEQYF. The rearrangement joins TRBV3-1 to TRBJ2-4; TRBD1 matches at 9 bases. The DNA end lines up better with TRBJ2-7; the J call may be wrong. CDR1 is LGHDT and CDR2 is YNNKEL in the germline V gene (reference sequence). This CDR3 region has 15 residues.

V is TRBV27 and J is TRBJ2-7, with D hard to call. Germline CDR1 reads MNHEY; CDR2 reads SMNVEV (reference sequence). The CDR3 is 13 residues long. Trimming took 4 bases from V and 2 from J, leaving 9 bases between them. In DNA, the CDR3 is TGTGCCAGCAGTTGGTCGGCGGCCTACGAGCAGTACTTC. Protein product: CASSWSAAYEQYF.

The sample holds a few counts of this clonotype. The chain joins TRBV10-3 to TRBJ2-5; D is ambiguous. This CDR3 has 13 residues. CDR1 and CDR2 (germline): ENHRY, SYGVKD. Trimming took off 3 bases at V and 7 bases at J, with 12 bases between the two ends. This CDR3 is CAISDVPAGTQYF. The CDR3 bases are TGTGCCATCAGTGACGTGCCGGCAGGGACCCAGTACTTC.

This clonotype came up a few times. The rearrangement links TRBV6-6 to TRBJ2-1; TRBD1 might be the D (6 bases). The CDR3 extends over 15 amino acids. V lost 0 bases to trimming and J lost 3 bases, with 9 bases between them. CDR1 is MNHNY, CDR2 SVGAGI, per germline (reference sequence). The CDR3 loop is CASSYSQTGYNEQFF. In nucleotides, the CDR3 is TGTGCCAGCAGTTACTCCCAGACAGGCTACAATGAGCAGTTCTTC.

This clonotype was counted only a few times. The chain links TRBV18 to TRBJ2-1; no reliable D call. Germline CDR1 reads KGHSH; CDR2 reads LQKENI. The V end lost 3 bases, the J end lost 8 bases, and 5 bases lay between the germline ends. CDR3 length: 11 residues. The CDR3 is CASSPSHEQFF. CDR3 DNA sequence: TGTGCCAGCTCACCCTCGCATGAGCAGTTCTTC.

The sample holds a few counts of this clonotype. The chain has TRBV2 and TRBJ2-1; TRBD1 agrees at 10 bases. Germline CDR1 and CDR2: SNHLY and FYNNEI. The CDR3 consists of 13 residues. V trimming: 1 base; J trimming: 10 bases; junction bases outside the gene matches: 1. CDR3 bases: TGTGCCAGCAGTGAAGGGACAGGGGGAGAGCAGTTCTTC. This sequence encodes CASSEGTGGEQFF.

V usage is TRBV6-1 and J usage is TRBJ2-5; TRBD2 matches 9 bases. The germline V gene has CDR1 MNHNS and CDR2 SASEGT. Trimming at V came to 7 bases and at J to 1 base, leaving 7 bases not matched to a gene. The CDR3 runs 15 residues. CDR3 amino acids: CASKETSGSQETQYF. The CDR3 DNA reads TGTGCCAGCAAAGAGACTAGCGGCTCCCAAGAGACCCAGTACTTC.

The table lists this clonotype with a count of one. V usage is TRBV20-1 and J usage is TRBJ1-5; TRBD1 matches at 8 bases. CDR1 DFQATT and CDR2 SNEGSKA come from the germline V gene (reference sequence). This CDR3 comprises 15 residues. V lost 6 bases to trimming and J lost 2 bases; unmatched junction nucleotides: 9. The CDR3 DNA is TGCAGTGCAGCAACAGGGGGTTGGGGCAATCAGCCCCAGCATTTT. It translates to CSAATGGWGNQPQHF.

The V and J genes are TRBV20-1 and TRBJ2-1, with 10 bases that match TRBD2. In germline, CDR1 is DFQATT, CDR2 SNEGSKA (reference sequence). The CDR3 runs to 15 residues. Trimming took 5 bases from V and 9 from J; bases not matched to a gene: 13. In DNA form, the CDR3 reads TGCAGTGCTTCCAACCCAAGCGGGGGGGTTAGTGAGCAGTTCTTC. Its protein is CSASNPSGGVSEQFF.